This is a list of T cell receptor beta chains from one sample in a study of T cell responses to AZD1222 COVID-19 vaccine. The table came from immunoSEQ multiplex PCR; TCRdb's copy has only in-frame clones and leaves some out. The sample includes about 150,000 clones, around 87% of them seen just once. Sequenced here: peripheral blood, sampled 28 days after the second AZD1222 dose. The receptors derive from an adult who received the AZD1222 COVID-19 vaccine. Both conserved end residues are part of each CDR3. Each record gives: V gene, D gene, J gene, clone size, CDR3 protein, CDR3 DNA. The D gene is left open where the match is weak. Clone size is shown for a subset of rows, as once, few, many or a class of expanded clone.

TRBV28	NA	TRBJ2-1	NA	CASSPDNEQFF	TGTGCCAGCAGCCCAGACAATGAGCAGTTCTTC
TRBV30	NA	TRBJ2-3	once	CAWSSVTGPGDTQYF	TGTGCCTGGTCCTCCGTGACGGGGCCCGGAGATACGCAGTATTTT
TRBV4-1	NA	TRBJ1-3	NA	CASSQDGSSSGNTIYF	TGCGCCAGCAGCCAAGATGGGAGTTCCTCTGGAAACACCATATATTTT
TRBV7-9	TRBD1	TRBJ1-5	NA	CASSPGQGVGQPQHF	TGTGCCAGCAGCCCGGGACAGGGGGTGGGTCAGCCCCAGCATTTT
TRBV12-5	NA	TRBJ2-1	NA	CASANSGTNEQFF	TGTGCTAGTGCCAACAGCGGGACAAATGAGCAGTTCTTC
TRBV7-8	TRBD1	TRBJ1-1	NA	CASSLRSRGGEEAFF	TGTGCCAGCAGCTTAAGGTCCAGGGGGGGTGAGGAAGCTTTCTTT
TRBV7-2	TRBD1	TRBJ1-3	once	CASSPGGTGNTIYF	TGTGCCAGCAGCCCAGGAGGGACAGGGAACACCATATATTTT
TRBV7-9	TRBD2	TRBJ2-3	NA	CASSLFTSGSTDTQYF	TGTGCCAGCAGCTTATTTACTAGCGGGAGTACAGATACGCAGTATTTT
TRBV2	NA	TRBJ1-5	NA	CASQEGQGGHRNQPQHF	TGTGCCAGCCAAGAGGGGCAGGGAGGACATCGGAATCAGCCCCAGCATTTT
TRBV11-2	NA	TRBJ1-2	NA	CASSQAGPHADYGYTF	TGTGCCAGCAGTCAAGCCGGCCCTCACGCCGACTATGGCTACACCTTC